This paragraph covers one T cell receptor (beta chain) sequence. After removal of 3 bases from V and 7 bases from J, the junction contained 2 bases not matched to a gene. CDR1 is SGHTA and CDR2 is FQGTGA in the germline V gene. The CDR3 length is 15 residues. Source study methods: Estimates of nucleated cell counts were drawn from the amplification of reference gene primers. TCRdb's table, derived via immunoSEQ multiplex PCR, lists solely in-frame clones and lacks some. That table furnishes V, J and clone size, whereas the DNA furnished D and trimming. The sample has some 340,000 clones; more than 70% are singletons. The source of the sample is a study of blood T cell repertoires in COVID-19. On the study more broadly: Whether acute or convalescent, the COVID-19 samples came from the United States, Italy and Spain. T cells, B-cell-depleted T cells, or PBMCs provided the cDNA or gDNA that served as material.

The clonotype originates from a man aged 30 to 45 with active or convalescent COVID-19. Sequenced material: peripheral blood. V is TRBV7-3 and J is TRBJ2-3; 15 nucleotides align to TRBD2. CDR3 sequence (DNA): TGTGCCAGCAGCTTCGGACTAGCGGGAGGGTATACGCAGTATTTT. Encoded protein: CASSFGLAGGYTQYF.